This TCR beta chain derives from a study of cytomegalovirus exposure and HLA in healthy donors. Study outcomes and limitations: No immune exposure information besides CMV serostatus was available. It was shown in a later analysis that HLA-associated TCR beta chains were more clonally expanded than other, equally common chains.

PCR amplification relied on 60 Vbeta primers (plus 13 Jbeta primers). The data were produced by immunoSEQ multiplex PCR, yet TCRdb's version contains in-frame clones alone and is incomplete. The sample carries about 160,000 clones, around 76% recorded once. Germline trimming cut 2 bases from V and 1 base from J; bases unmatched to any gene: 3. This CDR3 spans 15 amino acids. Germline loops: CDR1 MDHEN, CDR2 SYDVKM. This clone was detected only a few times. What it binds is unknown. The rearrangement links TRBV28 to TRBJ2-7; 9 bases fit TRBD1. The material sequenced was PBMCs. This sequence was found in a man aged 55-75 years in good health and CMV-seronegative. CDR3 coding DNA: TGTGCCAGCAGTTTACCAGGGACAGGGTCCTACGAGCAGTACTTC. Translated: CASSLPGTGSYEQYF.